These T cell receptor beta chains were read from a single sample in a study of blood T cells in healthy people across ages. TCRdb reprocessed the 5' RACE reads with MiXCR, giving one entry per CDR3 protein. Altogether roughly 680,000 distinct CDR3 sequences are present, 40% to 65% being singletons, with the ten largest covering roughly 12%. Sequenced: blood. Every receptor here comes from an elderly woman in good health. The CDR3 runs from the conserved cysteine through the conserved F or W. The order of the fields is J gene, D gene, V gene, clone size, CDR3 protein, CDR3 DNA. D genes are given only for firm matches. Clone size is shown for a subset of rows, as once, few, many or a class of expanded clone.

TRBJ2-1 | - | TRBV7-9 | - | CASSLGRTPYNEQFF | TGTGCCAGCAGCTTAGGCAGGACCCCCTACAATGAGCAGTTCTTC
TRBJ2-3 | TRBD2 | TRBV4-1 | many | CASSQEQRGGLRYTQYF | TGCGCCAGCAGCCAAGAACAGCGGGGGGGTCTTCGGTATACGCAGTATTTT
TRBJ1-5 | - | TRBV20-1 | - | CSGRWENQPQHF | TGCAGTGGTAGATGGGAAAATCAGCCCCAGCATTTT
TRBJ1-2 | TRBD1 | TRBV12-3/TRBV12-4 | - | CASTKGQGPYDYTF | TGTGCCAGCACCAAGGGACAGGGCCCCTATGACTACACCTTC
TRBJ2-1 | TRBD1 | TRBV29-1 | few | CSVEGTGRKFF | TGCAGCGTTGAAGGGACAGGGCGCAAGTTCTTC
TRBJ2-7 | TRBD1 | TRBV12-3/TRBV12-4 | many | CASRWTGGHEQYF | TGTGCCAGCCGATGGACAGGGGGCCACGAGCAGTACTTC
TRBJ2-3 | - | TRBV24-1 | - | CATSVSPIDTQYF | TGTGCCACCAGTGTATCTCCGATAGATACGCAGTATTTT
TRBJ2-7 | TRBD2 | TRBV12-3/TRBV12-4 | - | CAITRREYAYNEQYF | TGTGCCATCACCCGGCGGGAGTACGCCTACAATGAGCAGTACTTC
TRBJ2-1 | - | TRBV28 | - | CASSFRQLKDEQFF | TGTGCCAGCAGTTTCCGACAGTTGAAAGATGAGCAGTTCTTC
TRBJ2-3 | TRBD2 | TRBV4-1 | many | CASSHPGGVTDTQYF | TGCGCCAGCAGCCATCCGGGAGGGGTAACAGATACGCAGTATTTT
TRBJ1-1 | - | TRBV4-3 | - | CASSQGGGERARLNTEAFF | TGCGCCAGCAGCCAAGGGGGGGGTGAAAGGGCAAGACTGAACACTGAAGCTTTCTTT
TRBJ2-1 | TRBD2 | TRBV6-5 | - | CASSYRGLAGGPRNEQFF | TGTGCCAGCAGTTACCGTGGGCTAGCGGGGGGGCCGAGGAATGAGCAGTTCTTC
TRBJ2-1 | - | TRBV2 | - | CASSVDINNEQFF | TGTGCCAGCAGTGTTGATATAAACAATGAGCAGTTCTTC
TRBJ1-2 | - | TRBV29-1 | - | CSVGEAYGYTF | TGCAGCGTTGGGGAAGCTTACGGCTACACCTTC
TRBJ2-3 | TRBD1 | TRBV29-1 | - | CSVIFGTGAGDTQYF | TGCAGCGTTATATTCGGGACAGGAGCAGGAGATACGCAGTATTTT
TRBJ1-6 | - | TRBV2 | few | CASSYRVNSPPHF | TGTGCCAGCAGCTACAGGGTTAACTCACCCCCCCACTTT
TRBJ2-1 | - | TRBV7-3 | - | CASSLTGRGNEQFF | TGTGCCAGCAGCTTAACCGGACGAGGCAATGAGCAGTTCTTC
TRBJ2-4 | - | TRBV6-2/TRBV6-3 | - | CASSYSNLKNIQYF | TGTGCCAGCAGTTACTCGAACCTGAAAAACATTCAGTACTTC
TRBJ2-3 | - | TRBV7-3 | many | CASSPNGRVTDTQYF | TGTGCCAGCAGCCCCAACGGAAGGGTTACAGATACGCAGTATTTT
TRBJ2-4 | - | TRBV29-1 | - | CSVDLGANIQYF | TGCAGCGTTGACCTGGGGGCAAACATTCAGTACTTC
TRBJ2-3 | - | TRBV4-2 | many | CASSQELGGGTDTQYF | TGTGCCAGCAGCCAAGAATTAGGAGGGGGGACAGATACGCAGTATTTT
TRBJ2-5 | - | TRBV7-3 | - | CASSYRAETQYF | TGTGCCAGCAGCTACAGGGCAGAGACCCAGTACTTC
TRBJ2-4 | - | TRBV6-6 | - | CASSVKNIQYF | TGTGCCAGCAGTGTCAAAAACATTCAGTACTTC
TRBJ2-2 | TRBD2 | TRBV20-1 | - | CSARALRSSGMNTGELFF | TGCAGTGCTAGAGCGCTCCGATCTAGCGGGATGAACACCGGGGAGCTGTTTTTT